The 2 T cell receptor beta chains in this list originate from one sample, sequenced in a study of T-cell memory formation after mild COVID-19. MiXCR, run by TCRdb on the 5' RACE reads, gives a single entry per CDR3 protein. This table holds approximately 50,000 distinct CDR3 sequences, less than 15% found once. The sequenced sample was PBMCs or a T cell subset sorted from them (not recorded which). All receptors derive from a man in his late teens or twenties who had mild COVID-19 (a few samples of this study predate the infection). Cell type and time point are not known.

This clonotype was seen a handful of times. This chain connects TRBV9 to TRBJ2-7; a possible D gene is TRBD1 (6 bases). There are 14 residues in the CDR3. Trimming took 0 bases from V and 6 from J, leaving 13 bases between them. The V gene's germline CDR1 is SGDLS and CDR2 YYNGEE. The CDR3 DNA follows: TGTGCCAGCAGCGTAGAACAGGGTGGTTTCGAGCAGTACTTC. Its protein is CASSVEQGGFEQYF.

The V gene is TRBV24-1, the J gene TRBJ2-3, with D possibly being TRBD1 (5 bases). Germline V lookup: CDR1 KGHDR, CDR2 SFDVKD. Trimming pared 3 bases from V and 3 bases from J, leaving 6 bases between. The CDR3 is 13 amino acids. The CDR3: CATSDRQTDTQYF. The CDR3 DNA follows: TGTGCCACCAGTGATCGACAGACAGATACGCAGTATTTT.